These 10 T cell receptor beta chains came from one sample sequenced in a study of beta chain features in type 1 diabetes. Investigators reverse transcribed all isolated RNA, so they sequenced expressed TCRB transcripts. Libraries were prepared by immunoSEQ multiplex PCR; TCRdb keeps only in-frame clonotypes and omits some of them. The table lists 250,000 to 300,000 clones, roughly 8% of them singletons. Sequenced material: central memory CD4+ T cells from blood. The receptors were sampled from a woman in her late teens or twenties in good health.

CDR3: CAWSDYIPGVSGNTIYF. The CDR3 nucleotides are TGTGCCTGGAGTGACTATATCCCAGGGGTCTCTGGAAACACCATATATTTT. The genes are TRBV30 and TRBJ1-3; tentative D call: TRBD1 (6 bases). The CDR3 sequence is 17 residues long. The V end was cut by 1 base, the J end by 0 bases, with 16 bases between. In germline, CDR1 is GTSNPN, CDR2 SVGIG (reference sequence).

The V gene is TRBV7-8, the J gene TRBJ2-3; 11 bases fit TRBD2. CDR3 length: 18 residues. Germline trimming cut 0 bases from V and 1 base from J; bases unmatched to any gene: 6. Germline CDR1 SGHVS, CDR2 FQNEAQ. DNA of the CDR3: TGTGCCAGCAGCTTAGCCTTTAGCGGGAGGGCCCGCACAGATACGCAGTATTTT. This gives the protein CASSLAFSGRARTDTQYF.

The chain is built from TRBV6-6 and TRBJ2-1, with 8 bases fitting TRBD2. This CDR3 has 14 amino acids. J was trimmed by 0 bases and V by 8 bases; bases with no gene match: 3. Germline lookup yields CDR1 MNHNY and CDR2 SVGAGI (reference sequence). The CDR3 spells CASARGGSYNEQFF. The CDR3 DNA reads TGTGCCAGCGCCCGGGGGGGCTCCTACAATGAGCAGTTCTTC.

DNA for the CDR3: TGTGCCAGCAGCTTAGGAGGGCCTACCAAAAACATTCAGTACTTC. Translation: CASSLGGPTKNIQYF. The V call is TRBV5-4, the J call TRBJ2-4; weak D call: TRBD2 (6 bases). This CDR3 has 15 residues. Germline V lookup: CDR1 SGHNT, CDR2 YYREEE (reference sequence). With 2 bases removed from V and 2 bases from J, the gap between germline ends came to 11 bases.

The chain couples TRBV7-3 to TRBJ1-1; a weak D match, TRBD1 (5 bases). V dropped 3 bases and J dropped 0 bases, with 11 bases sitting between them. The CDR3 consists of 15 residues. Germline CDR1 reads SGHTA; CDR2 reads FQGTGA. Here the CDR3 reads CASSFGGVMNTEAFF. CDR3 coding DNA: TGTGCCAGCAGCTTCGGGGGAGTCATGAACACTGAAGCTTTCTTT.

This clone appeared a few times. The J gene is TRBJ2-1, the V gene TRBV7-6; D gene uncertain. With 5 bases removed from V and 0 bases from J, the gap between germline ends came to 14 bases. The CDR3 runs 16 residues. From germline, CDR1 is SGHVS and CDR2 FNYEAQ. DNA for the CDR3: TGTGCCAGCAGCCACTATACCCGGGTCTCCTACAATGAGCAGTTCTTC. Its translation is CASSHYTRVSYNEQFF. The entire variable domain, with the rest obtained from reference TRBV7-6 and TRBJ2-1, is as follows: GAGVSQSPRYKVTKRGQDVALRCDPISGHVSLYWYRQALGQGPEFLTYFNYEAQQDKSGLPNDRFSAERPEGSISTLTIQRTEQRDSAMYRCASSHYTRVSYNEQFFGPGTRLTVL.

The chain employs TRBV10-3 and TRBJ1-2, with D hard to call. The CDR3 covers 14 residues. The V gene's germline CDR1 is ENHRY and CDR2 SYGVKD. V was shortened by 4 bases and J by 2 bases, with 11 bases between the two germline ends. CDR3 coding DNA: TGTGCCATCAGTGCTAGCGGGGAGAACTATGGCTACACCTTC. Translating gives CAISASGENYGYTF.

The J gene is TRBJ2-3, the V gene TRBV2; tentatively, D is TRBD2 (7 bases). CDR3 size: 12 residues. The ends were cut back, 7 bases at V and 6 bases at J, with 11 bases in the middle. Germline V gene data show CDR1 as SNHLY and CDR2 as FYNNEI. The CDR3 reads CASKGGGDTQYF. The CDR3 DNA follows: TGTGCCAGCAAGGGGGGAGGGGATACGCAGTATTTT. The full variable domain, completed using reference TRBV2 and TRBJ2-3, is EPEVTQTPSHQVTQMGQEVILRCVPISNHLYFYWYRQILGQKVEFLVSFYNNEISEKSEIFDDQFSVERPDGSNFTLKIRSTKLEDSAMYFCASKGGGDTQYFGPGTRLTVL.

The CDR3 spells CASKEDPTSGTQYF. DNA for the CDR3: TGTGCCAGCAAAGAAGACCCGACTAGCGGTACGCAGTATTTT. V usage is TRBV19 and J usage is TRBJ2-3; 9 bases are a match to TRBD2. V was clipped by 9 bases and J by 8 bases; unmatched bases: 12. The CDR3 runs 14 residues. CDR1 is LNHDA and CDR2 is SQIVND in the germline V gene (reference sequence).

The chain carries TRBV27 and TRBJ1-6; D gene ambiguous. Germline V gene lookup returns CDR1 MNHEY and CDR2 SMNVEV (reference sequence). This CDR3 region has 14 residues. The germline V and J ends were trimmed by 7 bases and 4 bases, with 11 bases remaining between them. The CDR3 nucleotides read TGTGCCAGCATGGTCCACTCGTATAATTCACCCCTCCACTTT. This codes for CASMVHSYNSPLHF.